This entry lists 9 T cell receptor beta chains sequenced from one sample in a study of T cell responses to AZD1222 COVID-19 vaccine. Only in-frame clones appear in the TCRdb table, and some are missing; sequencing was by immunoSEQ multiplex PCR. The sample holds roughly 150,000 clones, about 91% seen once. This specimen consisted of peripheral blood, obtained on day 0 of MenACWY control vaccination. The receptors come from an adult in good health.

The chain carries TRBV6-5 and TRBJ1-1; a weak D match, TRBD1 (5 bases). This CDR3 region has 11 residues. V lost 7 bases to trimming and J lost 11 bases, with 14 bases between them. The germline gives CDR1 MNHEY, CDR2 SVGAGI. The CDR3 region is CASTRDHRAFF. CDR3 coding DNA: TGTGCCAGCACCCGGGACCATCGGGCTTTCTTT.

The chain is built from TRBV5-1 and TRBJ1-1; D is uncertain. The CDR3 length is 15 residues. Trimming shortened V by 0 bases and J by 4 bases, and 13 bases separated the two germline ends. The germline V gene has CDR1 SGHRS and CDR2 YFSETQ. CDR3 coding DNA: TGCGCCAGCAGCTTGGAGGGAACCGCCCCCACTGAAGCTTTCTTT. It codes for CASSLEGTAPTEAFF.

CDR3 residues: CASSQEVNTEAFF. In nucleotides, the CDR3 is TGCGCCAGCAGCCAGGAGGTTAACACTGAAGCTTTCTTT. This chain connects TRBV4-3 to TRBJ1-1, with D uncertain. The length of the CDR3 is 13 residues. CDR1 is LGHNA and CDR2 is YSLEER in the germline V gene. Trimming left V 3 bases short and J 2 bases short, with 7 bases between.

In its sample, this clone was seen once. V gene TRBV29-1 combines with J gene TRBJ1-3; D is undetermined. From germline, CDR1 is SQVTM and CDR2 ANQGSEA. V shed 0 bases and J shed 0 bases, with 9 bases lying between them. The CDR3 extends over 15 amino acids. DNA for the CDR3: TGCAGCGTTGAAGATAGGCGGGTCTCTGGAAACACCATATATTTT. This sequence encodes CSVEDRRVSGNTIYF.

This clone appeared a single time. The chain combines TRBV5-8 with TRBJ2-1; D possibly corresponds to TRBD1 (6 bases). The length of the CDR3 is 14 residues. V dropped 2 bases and J dropped 4 bases, with 10 bases sitting between them. Germline V gives CDR1 SGHTS, CDR2 YDEGEE. In DNA, the CDR3 is TGTGCCAGCAGCTTTAGGACAGTATACAATGAGCAGTTCTTC. This codes for CASSFRTVYNEQFF.

The rearrangement joins TRBV7-2 to TRBJ2-1; 7 nucleotides match TRBD2. The V gene's germline CDR1 is SGHTA and CDR2 FQGNSA. The CDR3 runs 15 residues. Trimming at V came to 4 bases and at J to 4 bases, leaving 7 bases not matched to a gene. CDR3 sequence (DNA): TGTGCCAGCAGCTCAACTAGCGCCCTTTACAATGAGCAGTTCTTC. Amino acids: CASSSTSALYNEQFF.

The CDR3 DNA sequence: TGCAGTGCTAGTTACGGCTACACCTTC. It encodes CSASYGYTF. The rearrangement joins TRBV20-1 to TRBJ1-2; D is undetermined. Trimming removed 3 bases from V and 8 bases from J, with 4 bases in between. This CDR3 is 9 amino acids long. The germline V gene has CDR1 DFQATT and CDR2 SNEGSKA (reference sequence).

This clone was seen a single time. This chain uses TRBV3-1 (or the pseudogene TRBV3-2) with TRBJ2-1, with 12 bases lining up with TRBD2. The CDR3 covers 17 residues. Germline CDR1 and CDR2: LGHDT and YNNKEL (reference sequence). The trim removed 5 bases at V and 2 bases at J, leaving 7 bases unmatched. The CDR3 here is CASSKGTSGLTYNEQFF. The CDR3 DNA follows: TGTGCCAGCAGCAAAGGGACTAGCGGGCTCACCTACAATGAGCAGTTCTTC.

The chain uses TRBV19 and TRBJ1-2; TRBD1 is a possible D gene (6 bases). The CDR3 is 14 amino acids. The germline CDR1 and CDR2 sequences are LNHDA and SQIVND (reference sequence). V lost 1 base to trimming and J lost 4 bases, with 10 bases between them. In nucleotides, the CDR3 is TGTGCCAGTAGTATAGGGGGGGCAACCTATGGCTACACCTTC. Its translation: CASSIGGATYGYTF.